This T cell receptor beta chain was obtained from a study of T cells in Graves' hyperthyroidism and ophthalmopathy. This clonotype was found a few times. Losses at the gene ends were 3 bases for V and 0 bases for J; bases not matched to a gene: 20. The CDR3 loop spans 21 amino acids. The germline CDR1 and CDR2 sequences are SEHNR and FQNEAQ (reference sequence). Amplified TCR beta CDR3 regions derived from RNA transcripts. First-round RT-PCR targeting the TCR CDR3 was performed with the HTBI primer set. TCRdb used MiXCR to reprocess the multiplex PCR reads, holding one entry per CDR3 protein. The sample consists of about 600,000 distinct CDR3 sequences, about 16% of them appearing once.

The clonotype was recovered from a woman aged 35 to 49 with Graves' ophthalmopathy. Material for sequencing was blood. J is TRBJ2-1 and V is TRBV7-9; 7 bases are a match to TRBD2. Here the CDR3 reads CASSLEKPGLSLLSSYNEQFF. The CDR3 bases are TGTGCCAGCAGCTTGGAGAAACCGGGACTATCACTCTTGAGCTCCTACAATGAGCAGTTCTTC.